The present TCR beta chain was sequenced within a study of tumor-infiltrating lymphocytes in primary liver carcinoma. Overall study context: Subjects consisted of male and female patients aged 30 to 69 years.

Total RNA (roughly 550 ng) served as template for TCR beta cDNA synthesis primed by a constant-region primer. Slightly modified ARM-PCR, run as three nested multiplex PCR rounds, produced the TCR beta libraries. The first two PCR rounds used TRBV1-TRBV30 primers with a Cbeta primer, roughly 10 cycles each. TCRdb ran MiXCR on the multiplex PCR reads and lists one entry per CDR3 protein. The data hold approximately 330,000 distinct CDR3 sequences, with about two thirds observed a single time. The table lists this clonotype with many counts. RNA isolated from unsorted whole blood supplied the blood RNA, with germline DNA also extracted. Per germline, CDR1 SGHAT and CDR2 FQNNGV. The CDR3 totals 13 residues. Trimming pared 3 bases from V and 6 bases from J, leaving 10 bases between.

What was sequenced was peripheral blood. This receptor was taken from a man aged 40-55 years with primary liver carcinoma and hepatitis B virus infection. The chain combines TRBV11-2 with TRBJ2-3, with D uncertain. The chain's CDR3 is CASSFLNSDTQYF. In nucleotides, the CDR3 is TGTGCCAGCAGCTTCCTTAATTCGGATACGCAGTATTTT.